The present T cell receptor beta chain was sequenced within a study of T cells in Graves' hyperthyroidism and ophthalmopathy. Findings and caveats of the study: Among clonotypes expanded in thyroid above 0.001, most were also found in blood.

A patient was excluded if there was uncontrolled infection, other autoimmune disease, pregnancy or lactation. From 9 to 10 ml of fresh peripheral blood, PBMCs were isolated. This clonotype has ten or more counts. Its antigen remains unknown. The source material, RNA transcripts, was used to amplify TCR beta CDR3 regions. TCR CDR3 underwent first-round RT-PCR with the HTBI primer set. TCRdb itself ran the multiplex PCR reads through MiXCR, one entry per CDR3 protein. The sample carries around 400,000 distinct CDR3 sequences, about a sixth recorded once. The germline V gene encodes CDR1 SGHTA and CDR2 FQGNSA. Trimming stripped 5 bases from V and 4 bases from J, with 15 bases between. The CDR3 is made up of 15 amino acids.

The rearrangement uses TRBV7-2 and TRBJ1-5; D may be TRBD1 (5 bases). Material: blood. The TCR comes from a woman aged 18-30 years with Graves' hyperthyroidism that later progressed to Graves' ophthalmopathy. For the CDR3, the DNA is TGTGCCAGCAGCGCCACGGGAGGGGAAAATCAGCCCCAGCATTTT. It is translated as CASSATGGENQPQHF.